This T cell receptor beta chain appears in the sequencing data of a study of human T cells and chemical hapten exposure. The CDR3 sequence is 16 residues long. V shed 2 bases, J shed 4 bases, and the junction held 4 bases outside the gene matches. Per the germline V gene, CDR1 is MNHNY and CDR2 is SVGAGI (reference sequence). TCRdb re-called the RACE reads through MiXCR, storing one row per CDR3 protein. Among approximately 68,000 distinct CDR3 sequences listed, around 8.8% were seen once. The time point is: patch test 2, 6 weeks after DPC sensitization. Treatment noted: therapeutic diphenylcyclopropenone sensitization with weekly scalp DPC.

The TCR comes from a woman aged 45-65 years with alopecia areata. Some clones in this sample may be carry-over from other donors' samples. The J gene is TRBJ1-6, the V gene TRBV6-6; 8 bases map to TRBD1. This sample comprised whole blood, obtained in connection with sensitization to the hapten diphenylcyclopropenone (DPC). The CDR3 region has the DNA TGTGCCAGCAGTTACGGCACAGGGGGTTATAATTCACCCCTCCACTTT. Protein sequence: CASSYGTGGYNSPLHF.